This TCR beta chain is from a study of OX40 agonist ivuxolimab in advanced cancers. Study in general: Across the patients, intravenous ivuxolimab was delivered every 2 weeks at 0.01 to 10 mg/kg. Whole-study results and caveats: Among the lowest peripheral clonal expansion occurred in 0.1-3.0 mg/kg partial responders. The authors also found low normalized T-cell clonal expansion in some nonresponders.

This CDR3 comprises 13 residues. Trimming stripped 3 bases from V and 5 bases from J, with 11 bases between. Germline V gene sequence: CDR1 SGHTA, CDR2 FQGNSA. As regards this clone: Its target is not known.

Assay: immunoSEQ multiplex PCR; the TCRdb copy retains only in-frame clones and omits some. The sample has more than 95,000 clones, about 90% seen once. The sequences come from CD4+ or CD8+ T cells sorted from blood, collected in a trial of the OX40 agonist ivuxolimab. The TCR originated in an adult with an advanced solid tumor such as melanoma, head and neck, liver or kidney cancer. The chain links TRBV7-2 to TRBJ2-7; D gene unclear. CDR3 in amino acids: CASSFSRYDEQYF. For the CDR3, the DNA is TGTGCCAGCAGCTTCTCCAGGTACGACGAGCAGTACTTC.